This TCR beta chain was found in a study of beta chain features in type 1 diabetes. Study context: Healthy donors, compared against patients, showed similar age, gender and cell yields.

The investigators reverse transcribed all of the isolated RNA, so they sequenced expressed TCRB transcripts. The repertoire was sequenced with immunoSEQ multiplex PCR; TCRdb's copy has only in-frame clones and lacks some. This repertoire shows a few hundred thousand clones, 16% found once; its top ten account for 0.085%. Note on this clone: Its antigen is currently unknown.

Overall study results and limits: Moderate but significant shortening of TCRB CDR3s was recorded in all four CD4+ subsets from Type 1 diabetes patients. Since sequencing was performed on cDNA, cells with high TCR expression could be over-represented.

V lost 7 bases, J lost 2 bases, and 4 bases stayed unmatched. This CDR3 contains 13 residues. The germline CDR1 and CDR2 sequences are SQVTM and ANQGSEA. Sequenced input: naive CD4+ T cells from blood. The chain employs TRBV29-1 and TRBJ2-2; 7 positions agree with TRBD1. The TCR sequence derives from a man younger than 45 with type 1 diabetes. The CDR3 loop is CSAGQLNTGELFF. The CDR3 DNA follows: TGCAGCGCGGGACAGCTAAACACCGGGGAGCTGTTTTTT.